A selection of T cell receptor beta chains follows, all from one sample in a study of blood T cell repertoires in COVID-19. Sequenced by immunoSEQ multiplex PCR; TCRdb stores in-frame clones only, minus some. This sample has about 410,000 clones, with 75% to 90% found just once. Sequenced material: peripheral blood. The receptors derive from a young woman with active or convalescent COVID-19. Both conserved end residues are part of each CDR3. Each record gives: D gene, V gene, J gene, clone size, CDR3 protein. The D gene is left open where the match is weak. For some rows the clone size is stated as once, few or many, or as a class when expanded; others skip it.

NA	TRBV10-1	TRBJ2-3	NA	CASRERLEGTSTDTQYF
TRBD1	TRBV27	TRBJ2-7	NA	CASSLSTGGSLYEQYF
NA	TRBV28	TRBJ1-2	NA	CASSLSDINYGYTF
NA	TRBV2	TRBJ1-1	NA	CASSEALLPGAFF
NA	TRBV28	TRBJ2-7	NA	CASSQFYEQYF
TRBD1	TRBV27	TRBJ1-2	NA	CASSPHRPSGGLYGYTF
NA	TRBV9	TRBJ1-1	NA	CASSVVAGENTEAFF
TRBD2	TRBV3-1/TRBV3-2	TRBJ2-5	NA	CASSQELRLWTSGGGYQETQYF
NA	TRBV11-2	TRBJ1-3	NA	CASLNGLTLTSSGNTIYF
NA	TRBV4-2	TRBJ2-3	NA	CASSQGLSDTQYF
TRBD2	TRBV5-6	TRBJ2-7	once	CASSLTSGGTYEQYF
TRBD2	TRBV6-6	TRBJ2-2	NA	CASRGLAGVGTGELFF
TRBD2	TRBV28	TRBJ2-7	NA	CASSLVAGEQYF
NA	TRBV6-5	TRBJ1-1	NA	CASRPGGKTEAFF
NA	TRBV5-5	TRBJ1-2	NA	CASSLASGGDGYTF
TRBD1	TRBV2	TRBJ1-4	NA	CASSDRGLDNEKLFF